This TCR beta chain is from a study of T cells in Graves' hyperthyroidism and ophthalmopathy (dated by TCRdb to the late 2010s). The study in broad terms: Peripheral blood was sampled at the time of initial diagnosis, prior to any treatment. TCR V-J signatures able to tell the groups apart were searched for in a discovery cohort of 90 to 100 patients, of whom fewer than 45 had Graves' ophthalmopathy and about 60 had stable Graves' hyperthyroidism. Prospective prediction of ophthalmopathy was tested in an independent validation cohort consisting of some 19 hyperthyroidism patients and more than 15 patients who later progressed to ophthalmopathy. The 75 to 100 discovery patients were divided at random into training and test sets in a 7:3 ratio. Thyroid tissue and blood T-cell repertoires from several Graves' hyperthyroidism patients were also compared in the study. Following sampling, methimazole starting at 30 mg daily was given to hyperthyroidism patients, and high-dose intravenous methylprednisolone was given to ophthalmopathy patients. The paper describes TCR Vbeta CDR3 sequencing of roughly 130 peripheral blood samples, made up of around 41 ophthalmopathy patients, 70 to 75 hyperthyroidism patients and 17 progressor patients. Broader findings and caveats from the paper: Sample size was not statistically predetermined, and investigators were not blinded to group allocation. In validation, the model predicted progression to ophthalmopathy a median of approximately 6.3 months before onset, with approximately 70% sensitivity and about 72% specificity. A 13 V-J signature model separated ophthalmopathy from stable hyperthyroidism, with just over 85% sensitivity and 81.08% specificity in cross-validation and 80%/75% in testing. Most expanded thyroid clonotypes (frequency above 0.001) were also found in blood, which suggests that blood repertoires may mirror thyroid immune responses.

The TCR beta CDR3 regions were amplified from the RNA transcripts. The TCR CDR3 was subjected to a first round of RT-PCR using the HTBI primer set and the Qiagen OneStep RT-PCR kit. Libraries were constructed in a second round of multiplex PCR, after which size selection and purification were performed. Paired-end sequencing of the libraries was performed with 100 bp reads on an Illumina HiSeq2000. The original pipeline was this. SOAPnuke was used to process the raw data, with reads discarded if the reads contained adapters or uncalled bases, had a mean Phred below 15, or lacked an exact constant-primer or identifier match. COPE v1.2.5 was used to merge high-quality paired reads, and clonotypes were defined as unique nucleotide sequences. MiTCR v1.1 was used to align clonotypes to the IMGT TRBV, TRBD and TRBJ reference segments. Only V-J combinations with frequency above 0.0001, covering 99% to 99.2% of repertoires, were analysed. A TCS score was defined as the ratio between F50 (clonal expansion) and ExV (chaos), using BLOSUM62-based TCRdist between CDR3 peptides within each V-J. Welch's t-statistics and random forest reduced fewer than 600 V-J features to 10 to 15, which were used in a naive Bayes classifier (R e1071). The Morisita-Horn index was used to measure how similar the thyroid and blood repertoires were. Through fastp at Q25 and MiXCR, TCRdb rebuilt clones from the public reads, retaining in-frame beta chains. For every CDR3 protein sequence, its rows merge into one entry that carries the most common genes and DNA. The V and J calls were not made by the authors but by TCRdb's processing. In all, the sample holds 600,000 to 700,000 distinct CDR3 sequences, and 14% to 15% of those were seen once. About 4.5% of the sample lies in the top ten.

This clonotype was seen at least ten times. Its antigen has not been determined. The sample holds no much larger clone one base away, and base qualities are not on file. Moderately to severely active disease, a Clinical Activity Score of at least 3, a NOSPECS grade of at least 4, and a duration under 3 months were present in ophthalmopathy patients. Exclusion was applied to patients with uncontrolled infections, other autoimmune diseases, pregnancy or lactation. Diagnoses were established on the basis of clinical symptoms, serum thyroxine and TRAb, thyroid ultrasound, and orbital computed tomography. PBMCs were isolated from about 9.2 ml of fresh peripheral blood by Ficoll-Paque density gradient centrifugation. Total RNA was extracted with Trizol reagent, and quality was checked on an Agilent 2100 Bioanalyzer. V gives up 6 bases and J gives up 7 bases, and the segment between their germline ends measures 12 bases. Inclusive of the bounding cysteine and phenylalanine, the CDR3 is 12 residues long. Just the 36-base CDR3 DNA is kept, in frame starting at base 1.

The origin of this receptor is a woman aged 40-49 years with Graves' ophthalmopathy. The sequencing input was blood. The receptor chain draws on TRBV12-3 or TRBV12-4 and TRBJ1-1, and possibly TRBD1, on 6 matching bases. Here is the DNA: TGTGCCAGCAGGATCGGACAGCATGAAGCTTTCTTT. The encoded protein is CASRIGQHEAFF.